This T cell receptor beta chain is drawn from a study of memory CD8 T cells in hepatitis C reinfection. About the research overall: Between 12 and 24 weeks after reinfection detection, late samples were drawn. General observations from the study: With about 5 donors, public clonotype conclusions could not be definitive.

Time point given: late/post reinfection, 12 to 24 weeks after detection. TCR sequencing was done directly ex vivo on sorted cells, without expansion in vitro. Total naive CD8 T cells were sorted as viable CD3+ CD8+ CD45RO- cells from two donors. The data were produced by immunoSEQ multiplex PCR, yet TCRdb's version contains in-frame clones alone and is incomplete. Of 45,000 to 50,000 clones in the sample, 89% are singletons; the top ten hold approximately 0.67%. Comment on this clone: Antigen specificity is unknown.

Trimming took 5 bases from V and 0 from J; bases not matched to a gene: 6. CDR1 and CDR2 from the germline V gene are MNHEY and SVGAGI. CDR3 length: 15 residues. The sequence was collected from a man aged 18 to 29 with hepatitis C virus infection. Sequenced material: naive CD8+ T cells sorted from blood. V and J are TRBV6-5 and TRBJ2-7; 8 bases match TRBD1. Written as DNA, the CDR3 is TGTGCCAGCAGTCAACCGGGACAGGCCTCCTACGAGCAGTACTTC. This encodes CASSQPGQASYEQYF.